This T cell receptor beta chain was captured by sequencing in a study of blood T cell repertoires in COVID-19. Profiled with immunoSEQ multiplex PCR; TCRdb holds only in-frame clones, not every one. The sample carries more than 90,000 clones, roughly 85% recorded once. The CDR3 totals 16 residues. In germline, CDR1 is SGHAT, CDR2 FQNNGV. V lost 2 bases, J lost 3 bases, and 13 bases lay in between. This chain links TRBV11-2 with TRBJ1-4; tentatively, D is TRBD1 (5 bases). The receptor was derived from a man between 35 and 55 years old with acute or convalescent COVID-19. Sequenced material: peripheral blood. The CDR3 region has the DNA TGTGCCAGCAGCTTAAACAGGAGGAGGGCTAATGAAAAACTGTTTTTT. Its protein product is CASSLNRRRANEKLFF.